Presented here are 15 T cell receptor beta chains from one specimen sequenced in a study of CXCR3-negative and CXCR3-positive naive CD8 T cells. Preparation of TRB cDNA libraries relied on 5' RACE carrying UMI labels. One entry per CDR3 protein, without DNA, is what TCRdb gives after re-calling the 5' RACE reads. The listing records 150,000 or so distinct CDR3 sequences. Input material: naive CXCR3- CD8+ T cells from blood. Subset described: CD45RO-CCR7+CD27+CD95- naive CD8+ T cells lacking CXCR3 (TNR3-). The receptor set was obtained from a human donor in good health. Some clones in this sample may be carry-over from other donors' samples.

This chain uses TRBV20-1 with TRBJ2-7; there is no DNA to check the TCRdb D call of TRBD2. The germline V gene encodes CDR1 DFQATT and CDR2 SNEGSKA (reference sequence). This CDR3 has 14 amino acids. The CDR3 here is CSAIGQGRAYEQYF.

The V gene is TRBV5-5, the J gene TRBJ2-3. The germline CDR1 and CDR2 sequences are SGHKS and YYEKEE (reference sequence). This CDR3 contains 13 residues. The CDR3 reads CASSSMETDTQYF.

The V and J genes are TRBV7-3 and TRBJ2-2; TCRdb names TRBD1, which stays unverified in the absence of DNA. This CDR3 has 17 residues. Per germline, CDR1 SGHTA and CDR2 FQGTGA. Here the CDR3 reads CASSLNPDSMNTGELFF.

This rearrangement joins TRBV14 to TRBJ2-1. There are 14 residues in the CDR3. Germline lookup yields CDR1 SGHDN and CDR2 FVKESK. The CDR3 loop reads CASSQGIAYNEQFF.

The chain links TRBV5-1 to TRBJ1-5. This CDR3 has 15 amino acids. Germline CDR1 is SGHRS and CDR2 is YFSETQ. The CDR3 is CASFKSLWGNQPQHF.

The chain links TRBV9 to TRBJ2-6; TCRdb designates TRBD2, a call that cannot be tested without DNA. The length of the CDR3 is 14 residues. From germline, CDR1 is SGDLS and CDR2 YYNGEE. This CDR3 is CASTSSSGANVLTF.

This rearrangement joins TRBV9 to TRBJ2-3; TCRdb selects TRBD2, and the lack of DNA leaves this call unchecked. This CDR3 spans 16 amino acids. Germline-derived CDR1 and CDR2 are SGDLS and YYNGEE. This CDR3 reads CASSVYSGPSTDTQYF.

V is TRBV7-9 and J is TRBJ2-2; TCRdb designates TRBD1, a call that cannot be tested without DNA. The CDR3 has 16 amino acids. Germline CDR1 and CDR2: SEHNR and FQNEAQ (reference sequence). This CDR3 reads CASSLTGTGRTGELFF. Based on the CDR3 plus reference TRBV7-9 and TRBJ2-2, the full variable domain is DTGVSQNPRHKITKRGQNVTFRCDPISEHNRLYWYRQTLGQGPEFLTYFQNEAQLEKSRLLSDRFSAERPKGSFSTLEIQRTEQGDSAMYLCASSLTGTGRTGELFFGEGSRLTVL.

V gene TRBV15 combines with J gene TRBJ2-5. Germline V gene data show CDR1 as LNHNV and CDR2 as YYDKDF (reference sequence). The CDR3 loop spans 15 amino acids. CDR3 amino acids: CATSTNPGTRKTQYF.

The CDR3: CASSLEGGGAYNEQFF. The chain carries TRBV5-1 and TRBJ2-1; absent DNA, TCRdb's TRBD2 call cannot be checked. This CDR3 is 16 amino acids long. CDR1 is SGHRS, CDR2 YFSETQ, per germline.

The chain uses TRBV11-2 and TRBJ2-7; checking the TCRdb D call of TRBD1 is not possible without DNA. CDR1 and CDR2 from the germline V gene are SGHAT and FQNNGV. This CDR3 comprises 15 residues. The CDR3 reads CASSAPGQGALEQYF.

The rearrangement joins TRBV29-1 to TRBJ2-7; checking the TCRdb D call of TRBD2 is not possible without DNA. Germline V lookup: CDR1 SQVTM, CDR2 ANQGSEA. This CDR3 is 15 amino acids long. The CDR3 loop reads CSVEAGLAGRYEQYF.

The CDR3 loop reads CASSQDRSTDTQYF. The gene calls are TRBV4-1 and TRBJ2-3. CDR1 and CDR2 from the germline V gene are MGHRA and YSYEKL. The CDR3 sequence is 14 residues long.

The V gene is TRBV4-3, the J gene TRBJ2-7; TCRdb lists TRBD2, though no DNA is available to test this call. Germline lookup yields CDR1 LGHNA and CDR2 YSLEER. This CDR3 spans 15 amino acids. CDR3 loop: CASSPARGLSYEQYF.

The CDR3 region is CASRQGWNTEAFF. J is TRBJ1-1 and V is TRBV7-6; the TCRdb call, TRBD1, lacks DNA for checking. Germline V gene lookup returns CDR1 SGHVS and CDR2 FNYEAQ. This CDR3 comprises 13 residues. The full variable domain, its missing parts supplied by reference TRBV7-6 and TRBJ1-1, is GAGVSQSPRYKVTKRGQDVALRCDPISGHVSLYWYRQALGQGPEFLTYFNYEAQQDKSGLPNDRFSAERPEGSISTLTIQRTEQRDSAMYRCASRQGWNTEAFFGQGTRLTVV.